These 9 T cell receptor beta chains share one sample of origin, sequenced in a study of blood T cells in healthy people across ages. Through a sample-barcoded 5' primer and a J-beta primer mix, a second PCR was run for roughly 7 to 11 cycles. TCRdb ran MiXCR on the 5' RACE reads and lists one entry per CDR3 protein. The sample holds 590,000 or so distinct CDR3 sequences, about 30% seen once. What was sequenced was blood. All receptors derive from a woman of 80 years or more in good health.

V usage is TRBV7-9 and J usage is TRBJ2-1; TRBD2 is a possible D gene (6 bases). Germline V gene sequence: CDR1 SEHNR, CDR2 FQNEAQ (reference sequence). The CDR3 runs to 13 residues. V dropped 7 bases and J dropped 2 bases, with 9 bases sitting between them. The CDR3 loop reads CASTGVAYNEQFF. For the CDR3, the DNA is TGTGCCAGCACGGGAGTCGCCTACAATGAGCAGTTCTTC.

A remark on this clonotype: A much larger clonotype is one base distant, so this may be a read error. V gene TRBV2 combines with J gene TRBJ2-4; D might be TRBD2 (7 bases). Germline V gene data show CDR1 as SNHLY and CDR2 as FYNNEI. CDR3 size: 14 residues. V was cut by 6 bases and J by 13 bases, with 22 bases left in between. The CDR3 protein is CASRGARGAWEQYF. DNA for the CDR3: TGTGCCAGCAGGGGGGCACGGGGGGCGTGGGAGCAGTACTTC.

This clonotype was found many times. V gene TRBV24-1 combines with J gene TRBJ2-7; 11 bases map to TRBD2. The germline CDR1 and CDR2 sequences are KGHDR and SFDVKD. The CDR3 extends over 14 amino acids. The trim removed 5 bases at V and 5 bases at J, leaving 4 bases unmatched. The CDR3 here is CATSGTSGPHEQYF. The DNA of the CDR3 is TGTGCCACCAGTGGGACTAGCGGGCCCCACGAGCAGTACTTC.

Note on this clonotype: This may be a read error, as it is one base from a much larger clone. The rearrangement joins TRBV30 to TRBJ1-2; TRBD1 is a possible D gene (6 bases). The V end lost 0 bases, the J end lost 7 bases, and 21 bases lay between the germline ends. The CDR3 covers 16 residues. Germline loops: CDR1 GTSNPN, CDR2 SVGIG (reference sequence). CDR3 nucleotide sequence: TGTGCCTGGAGTGTACGTGGGACAATCTCCTTTGGTGGCTACACCTTC. Encoded protein: CAWSVRGTISFGGYTF.

The CDR3 sequence is CASSQVPAGGNTIYF. Here the CDR3 DNA reads TGTGCCAGCAGCCAAGTGCCGGCAGGGGGAAACACCATATATTTT. V is TRBV14 and J is TRBJ1-3, with D perhaps matching TRBD1 (5 bases). V lost 1 base and J lost 4, with 11 bases in between. Germline CDR1 and CDR2: SGHDN and FVKESK. The length of the CDR3 is 15 residues.

This clonotype has a count of ten or more. The DNA of the CDR3 is TGTGCCAGCAGCTTAGGAACGAATTCACCCCTCCACTTT. It yields the protein CASSLGTNSPLHF. The chain links TRBV7-2 to TRBJ1-6; D is uncertain. This CDR3 is built from 13 residues. Trimming removed 1 base at V and 7 bases at J, with 5 bases between. CDR1 and CDR2 from the germline V gene are SGHTA and FQGNSA.

This clonotype has a count of ten or more. The rearrangement joins TRBV5-1 to TRBJ1-1; TRBD1 is a possible D gene (6 bases). Trimming cost V 1 base and J 1 base, with 8 bases left between them. This CDR3 is 14 amino acids long. Germline lookup yields CDR1 SGHRS and CDR2 YFSETQ. Written as DNA, the CDR3 is TGCGCCAGCAGCTTGTTGGGGGCGAACACTGAAGCTTTCTTT. Translation: CASSLLGANTEAFF.

In this sample, this clonotype turned up many times. The rearrangement links TRBV11-2 to TRBJ2-7; TRBD1 is a possible D gene (5 bases). CDR3 length: 15 residues. V shed 0 bases and J shed 2 bases, with 11 bases lying between them. In germline, CDR1 is SGHAT, CDR2 FQNNGV. This CDR3 is CASSLDPRGTYEQYF. CDR3 bases: TGTGCCAGCAGCTTAGATCCTAGGGGCACCTACGAGCAGTACTTC.

DNA for the CDR3: TGTGCCAGCAGCCGGGACGCGGCTGAAGCTTTCTTT. It specifies CASSRDAAEAFF. The rearrangement uses TRBV3-1 and TRBJ1-1, with D possibly TRBD1 on 5 matching bases. V was cut by 4 bases and J by 6 bases, with 9 bases left in between. From germline, CDR1 is LGHDT and CDR2 YNNKEL (reference sequence). The CDR3 spans 12 residues.